One sample yielded the 16 T cell receptor beta chains listed below, sequenced in a study of cytomegalovirus exposure and HLA in healthy donors. With 60 Vbeta and 13 Jbeta primers, the PCR was carried out. TCRdb's table, derived via immunoSEQ multiplex PCR, lists solely in-frame clones and lacks some. The repertoire table contains some 130,000 clones. The sequenced material came from PBMCs. These receptors all come from a man younger than 35 in good health and CMV-seronegative.

V usage is TRBV15 and J usage is TRBJ2-1; D remains ambiguous. CDR1 is LNHNV, CDR2 YYDKDF, per germline (reference sequence). This CDR3 spans 13 amino acids. Trimming removed 1 base from V and 8 bases from J, with 9 bases in between. The CDR3 reads CATSRGGWDEQFF. In nucleotides, the CDR3 is TGTGCCACCAGCAGAGGAGGTTGGGATGAGCAGTTCTTC.

The genes are TRBV30 and TRBJ1-1, with D perhaps matching TRBD1 (6 bases). Trimming left V 0 bases short and J 2 bases short, with 19 bases between. Germline V lookup: CDR1 GTSNPN, CDR2 SVGIG (reference sequence). The CDR3 runs to 17 residues. CDR3 nucleotide sequence: TGTGCCTGGAGTGTACTAGGCAGGGGAGTCGTTAACACTGAAGCTTTCTTT. Amino acids: CAWSVLGRGVVNTEAFF.

This chain uses TRBV7-2 with TRBJ1-1; a possible D gene is TRBD1 (6 bases). The V end lost 1 base, the J end lost 0 bases, and 15 bases lay between the germline ends. Per germline, CDR1 SGHTA and CDR2 FQGNSA. The CDR3 loop spans 17 amino acids. In nucleotides, the CDR3 is TGTGCCAGCAGCTTAGGACGCAACAGGGCCATGAACACTGAAGCTTTCTTT. Translating it yields CASSLGRNRAMNTEAFF.

This rearrangement joins TRBV2 to TRBJ1-5; 7 bases are shared with TRBD1. J gave up 6 bases and V 6 bases, and 11 bases lay outside the gene matches. This CDR3 is 15 amino acids long. CDR1 is SNHLY, CDR2 FYNNEI, per germline. CDR3 DNA: TGTGCCAGCAGAGGGGGCCTGCCAATTGGTCAGCCCCAGCATTTT. Translated, it gives CASRGGLPIGQPQHF.

The chain carries TRBV7-9 and TRBJ2-7, with D hard to call. CDR1 and CDR2 (germline): SEHNR, FQNEAQ (reference sequence). V was clipped by 4 bases and J by 4 bases, with 17 bases between them. The CDR3 consists of 15 residues. CDR3 residues: CASSYPTQADYEQYF. In DNA, the CDR3 is TGTGCCAGCAGCTACCCTACCCAGGCCGATTACGAGCAGTACTTC.

The gene calls are TRBV2 and TRBJ2-2; D may be TRBD2 (5 bases). This CDR3 region has 12 residues. Germline V gives CDR1 SNHLY, CDR2 FYNNEI. The V end was cut by 5 bases, the J end by 5 bases, with 6 bases between. The CDR3 sequence is CASSKRTGELFF. The CDR3 DNA is TGTGCCAGCAGTAAGCGGACCGGGGAGCTGTTTTTT.

This chain uses TRBV5-4 with TRBJ2-1; the D gene is possibly TRBD2 (5 bases). Germline V gene lookup returns CDR1 SGHNT and CDR2 YYREEE (reference sequence). The CDR3 totals 14 residues. V gave up 2 bases and J gave up 5 bases, with 11 bases separating them. The CDR3 sequence: CASSLVGGDNEQFF. The CDR3 DNA reads as TGTGCCAGCAGCTTAGTTGGAGGCGACAATGAGCAGTTCTTC.

The chain combines TRBV28 with TRBJ2-5; 8 nucleotides line up with TRBD1. Germline loops: CDR1 MDHEN, CDR2 SYDVKM. V was pared by 5 bases and J by 4 bases, with 3 bases of the junction left unmatched. The CDR3 extends over 13 amino acids. CDR3 coding DNA: TGTGCCAGCAGTCGTGGACAGGGAGAGACCCAGTACTTC. Translating gives CASSRGQGETQYF. Drawing the rest from reference TRBV28 and TRBJ2-5, the complete variable domain is DVKVTQSSRYLVKRTGEKVFLECVQDMDHENMFWYRQDPGLGLRLIYFSYDVKMKEKGDIPEGYSVSREKKERFSLILESASTNQTSMYLCASSRGQGETQYFGPGTRLLVL.

This rearrangement joins TRBV14 to TRBJ2-7; 7 bases map to TRBD1. The CDR3 spans 15 residues. Unmatched junction bases numbered 8, after V lost 4 bases and J lost 2 bases. Germline assignment: CDR1 SGHDN and CDR2 FVKESK. CDR3: CASSPYRDSPYEQYF. The CDR3 DNA is TGTGCCAGCAGCCCCTACCGGGACAGCCCCTACGAGCAGTACTTC.

The genes are TRBV14 and TRBJ1-2; 7 bases map to TRBD1. CDR3 length: 15 amino acids. V lost 1 base and J lost 4; bases outside the gene matches: 6. Germline CDR1 SGHDN, CDR2 FVKESK. The DNA for the CDR3 is TGTGCCAGCAGCCAAGGAAGAGGACAGGCCTATGGCTACACCTTC. Its protein is CASSQGRGQAYGYTF.

V and J are TRBV7-3 and TRBJ2-3; D gene ambiguous. Trimming took 5 bases from V and 0 from J, leaving 12 bases between them. CDR1 is SGHTA and CDR2 is FQGTGA in the germline V gene. CDR3 length: 15 amino acids. The CDR3 bases are TGTGCCAGCAGCCCCAGTTCCAGTAGCACAGATACGCAGTATTTT. This sequence encodes CASSPSSSSTDTQYF. The variable domain in full, completed from reference TRBV7-3 and TRBJ2-3, reads GAGVSQTPSNKVTEKGKYVELRCDPISGHTALYWYRQSLGQGPEFLIYFQGTGAADDSGLPNDRFFAVRPEGSVSTLKIQRTERGDSAVYLCASSPSSSSTDTQYFGPGTRLTVL.

The V and J genes are TRBV7-9 and TRBJ1-1, with D uncertain. V was cut by 5 bases and J by 4 bases, with 11 bases left in between. The germline V gene encodes CDR1 SEHNR and CDR2 FQNEAQ (reference sequence). CDR3 length: 13 residues. In DNA form, the CDR3 reads TGTGCCAGCAGCAGTAGCCTACTCACTGAAGCTTTCTTT. Its translation is CASSSSLLTEAFF.

The chain joins TRBV10-3 to TRBJ2-3; weak D call: TRBD2 (5 bases). The CDR3 extends over 17 amino acids. Germline V CDR1 and CDR2: ENHRY, SYGVKD. Trimming removed 3 bases from V and 3 bases from J, with 19 bases in between. DNA of the CDR3: TGTGCCATCAGTGATCCCCGGCGGCGGGCCAAGACAGATACGCAGTATTTT. It is translated as CAISDPRRRAKTDTQYF.

V usage is TRBV5-6 and J usage is TRBJ2-1; 10 bases match TRBD2. CDR3 size: 14 residues. Germline loops: CDR1 SGHDT, CDR2 YYEEEE. V trimming: 4 bases; J trimming: 6 bases; junction bases outside the gene matches: 4. CDR3 sequence: CASSLSGRFNEQFF. Here the CDR3 DNA reads TGTGCCAGCAGCCTTAGCGGGAGGTTCAATGAGCAGTTCTTC.

The CDR3 DNA follows: TGTGCCACAAGGACAGGGGGCTCTACCGGGGAGCTGTTTTTT. It translates to CATRTGGSTGELFF. V and J are TRBV28 and TRBJ2-2, with 11 bases matching TRBD1. The germline V gene has CDR1 MDHEN and CDR2 SYDVKM. CDR3 length: 14 residues. Trimming took 10 bases from V and 5 from J; bases not matched to a gene: 6.

The chain has TRBV27 and TRBJ2-2, with TRBD2 matching 10 bases. Germline V gene sequence: CDR1 MNHEY, CDR2 SMNVEV (reference sequence). This CDR3 spans 17 amino acids. J lost 1 base, V lost 6 bases, and 8 bases had no gene match. The CDR3 here is CASRPSGGGRNTGELFF. The CDR3 region has the DNA TGTGCCAGCAGGCCAAGCGGGGGGGGGAGGAACACCGGGGAGCTGTTTTTT.